This TCR beta chain was recorded in a study of OX40 agonist ivuxolimab in advanced cancers. Study details: Earlier treatment with anti-PD-1, anti-PD-L1 or anti-CTLA-4 was permitted, and over 35% had received some.

J was trimmed by 5 bases and V by 1 base; bases with no gene match: 5. The CDR3 is made up of 15 amino acids. Germline-derived CDR1 and CDR2 are SGHRS and YFSETQ. The data were produced by immunoSEQ multiplex PCR, yet TCRdb's version contains in-frame clones alone and is incomplete. This sample has 55,000 to 65,000 clones, with roughly 90% found just once. Sequenced here: CD4+ or CD8+ T cells sorted from blood, sampled in a trial of the OX40 agonist ivuxolimab. J is TRBJ2-2 and V is TRBV5-1, with 7 bases that match TRBD1. This clonotype was obtained from an adult with an advanced solid tumor such as melanoma, head and neck, liver or kidney cancer. DNA for the CDR3: TGCGCCAGCAGCTTGCTGGACAGGAGGACCGGGGAGCTGTTTTTT. As protein: CASSLLDRRTGELFF.